A few counts support the clone carrying this TCR beta chain. What it binds is unknown. One entry per CDR3 protein, called by TCRdb with MiXCR from the 5' RACE reads. The sample yields about 310,000 distinct CDR3 sequences, approximately 3.8% seen once. These data are taken from a study of T cells after yellow fever vaccination. Study results and caveats: A large majority of primary-vaccination clones showed up again after the booster (just under 97% CD4, 88% CD8).

The CDR3 covers 15 residues. Germline CDR1 SGHTA, CDR2 FQGNSA. Germline trimming cut 5 bases from V and 4 bases from J; bases unmatched to any gene: 6. The sample in question was PBMCs, obtained on the day of the yellow fever booster vaccination. The clonotype was recovered from a man younger than 30 who received the YFV17D yellow fever vaccine. This chain uses TRBV7-2 with TRBJ2-5, with 11 bases identical to TRBD2. The CDR3 coding sequence is TGTGCCAGCAGCCCCAGACTAGCGGGGACAGAGACCCAGTACTTC. Protein: CASSPRLAGTETQYF.